This T cell receptor beta chain was found in a study of CD8 T cells in ankylosing spondylitis. Germline loops: CDR1 GTSNPN, CDR2 SVGIG (reference sequence). Trimming took 0 bases from V and 0 from J, leaving 12 bases between them. CDR3 length: 16 residues. Study observations and caveats: Apparently characteristic of ankylosing spondylitis blood was a TCR beta motif (fewer than ten highly homologous variants).

Turning to this clonotype: The antigen remains unidentified.

TCRdb redid the calling of the 5' RACE reads with MiXCR, one entry per CDR3 protein. The sample includes approximately 400,000 distinct CDR3 sequences, under 20% seen only once; the top ten take approximately 1%. The TCR sequence derives from a male donor with ankylosing spondylitis. The specimen sequenced was blood, either unsorted or a sorted T cell fraction (not recorded which). This chain joins TRBV30 and TRBJ2-1; D gene ambiguous. The CDR3: CAWSVARLSSYNEQFF. CDR3 sequence (DNA): TGTGCCTGGAGTGTAGCGCGTTTGAGCTCCTACAATGAGCAGTTCTTC.